This TCR beta chain came from a study of blood T cell repertoires in COVID-19. About the study: The study drew acute and convalescent COVID-19 samples from the United States, Italy and Spain. T cells, B-cell-depleted T cells, or PBMCs supplied cDNA or gDNA.

CDR1 and CDR2 from the germline V gene are KGHSH and LQKENI. The junction had 9 bases not matched to a gene; V was cut back by 6 bases and J by 4 bases. This CDR3 contains 15 residues. Original processing notes: Cell counts per sample came from amplifying reference gene primers. Assay used: immunoSEQ multiplex PCR; TCRdb lists only in-frame clones, some missing. V and J calls and clone size follow that table, whereas D and trimming were derived from the DNA. In the table there are 45,000 to 50,000 clones, about 90% of which are singletons. The J gene is TRBJ1-3, the V gene TRBV18; TRBD1 matches 7 bases. Material: peripheral blood. This sequence was found in a human donor in a cohort sampled during active COVID-19. CDR3: CASSPEGAAGNTIYF. The CDR3 nucleotides are TGTGCCAGCTCCCCCGAGGGGGCTGCGGGAAACACCATATATTTT.